The T cell receptor beta chain under discussion was sequenced for a study of blood T cell repertoires in COVID-19. The CDR3 length is 14 residues. Per the germline V gene, CDR1 is MNHEY and CDR2 is SVGAGI. With 6 bases clipped from V and 6 bases from J, the junction kept 6 bases outside the gene matches. Per the original data handling: Amplification of reference gene primers provided the estimated nucleated cell counts. Repertoires were generated with immunoSEQ multiplex PCR, while TCRdb's copy carries only in-frame clones and drops some. Clone size and the V and J calls come from that table; the DNA yielded D and trimming. The sample records 200,000 or so clones, about 82% being singletons.

The chain couples TRBV6-5 to TRBJ2-7, with 12 bases lining up with TRBD2. Specimen: peripheral blood. This TCR was recovered from a woman in her twenties or thirties with acute or convalescent COVID-19. The CDR3 bases are TGTGCCAGCAGCTCTAGCGGGGGGGTTCCCGAGCAGTACTTC. Translating gives CASSSSGGVPEQYF.